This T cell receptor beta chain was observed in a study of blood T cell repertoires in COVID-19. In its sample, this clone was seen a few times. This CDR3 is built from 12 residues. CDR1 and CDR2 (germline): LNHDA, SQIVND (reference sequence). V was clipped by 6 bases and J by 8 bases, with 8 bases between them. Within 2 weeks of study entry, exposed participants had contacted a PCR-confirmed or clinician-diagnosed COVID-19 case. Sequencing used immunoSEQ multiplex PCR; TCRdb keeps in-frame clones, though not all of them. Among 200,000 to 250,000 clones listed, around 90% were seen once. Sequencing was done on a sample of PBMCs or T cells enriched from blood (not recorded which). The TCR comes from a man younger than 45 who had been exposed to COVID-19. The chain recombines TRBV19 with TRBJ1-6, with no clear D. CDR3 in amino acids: CASSQEDSPLHF. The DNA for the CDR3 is TGTGCCAGTAGCCAGGAAGATTCACCCCTCCACTTT.